A single sample is the source of the 9 T cell receptor beta chains below, sequenced in a study of OX40 agonist ivuxolimab in advanced cancers. TCRdb's copy holds only in-frame clones and misses some; the assay was immunoSEQ multiplex PCR. The sample consists of roughly 80,000 clones, 80% to 90% of them appearing once. Here the sequenced sample was CD4+ or CD8+ T cells sorted from blood, taken in a trial of the OX40 agonist ivuxolimab. Receptors were obtained from an adult with an advanced solid tumor such as melanoma, head and neck, liver or kidney cancer.

This clone has just a few counts. The rearrangement uses TRBV5-1 and TRBJ2-2; D is ambiguous. Looked up from germline, CDR1 is SGHRS and CDR2 is YFSETQ. V dropped 1 base and J dropped 5 bases, with 6 bases sitting between them. The CDR3 spans 13 residues. The CDR3: CASSLQPTGELFF. DNA of the CDR3: TGCGCCAGCAGCTTGCAGCCGACCGGGGAGCTGTTTTTT.

V is TRBV5-1 and J is TRBJ2-3; D uncertain. The CDR3 is 14 amino acids. V was cut by 1 base and J by 1 base, with 7 bases left in between. From germline, CDR1 is SGHRS and CDR2 YFSETQ. The CDR3 bases are TGCGCCAGCAGCTTGAGACCTCGCACAGATACGCAGTATTTT. Protein product: CASSLRPRTDTQYF.

The rearrangement uses TRBV5-6 and TRBJ2-7; TRBD2 matches 8 bases. Germline values: CDR1 SGHDT, CDR2 YYEEEE. J was trimmed by 1 base and V by 5 bases; bases with no gene match: 8. CDR3 length equals 15 residues. The CDR3 region has the DNA TGTGCCAGCAGTGGCGGGACTAGGAATTCCTACGAGCAGTACTTC. This codes for CASSGGTRNSYEQYF.

The V call is TRBV9, the J call TRBJ1-1; D possibly corresponds to TRBD1 (5 bases). CDR3 length equals 15 residues. Germline lookup yields CDR1 SGDLS and CDR2 YYNGEE. V dropped 1 base and J dropped 3 bases, with 13 bases sitting between them. The chain's CDR3 is CASSVRGVGDTEAFF. DNA of the CDR3: TGTGCCAGCAGCGTAAGAGGGGTGGGAGACACTGAAGCTTTCTTT.

The V and J genes are TRBV4-2 and TRBJ1-4; D gene ambiguous. V was shortened by 4 bases and J by 8 bases, with 8 bases between the two germline ends. The CDR3 loop spans 12 amino acids. Germline V gene sequence: CDR1 LGHNA, CDR2 YNFKEQ. CDR3 coding DNA: TGTGCCAGCAGCCGGCTTAGGGAAAAACTGTTTTTT. This codes for CASSRLREKLFF.

The chain joins TRBV5-4 to TRBJ2-2; no reliable D call. V lost 1 base to trimming and J lost 1 base, with 8 bases between them. The V gene's germline CDR1 is SGHNT and CDR2 YYREEE (reference sequence). CDR3 length: 15 residues. CDR3 sequence: CASSLNPVNTGELFF. For the CDR3, the DNA is TGTGCCAGCAGCTTGAACCCAGTGAACACCGGGGAGCTGTTTTTT.

The chain couples TRBV7-2 to TRBJ1-5; D remains ambiguous. Germline V gives CDR1 SGHTA, CDR2 FQGNSA. V lost 5 bases and J 4 bases, leaving 9 bases between the germline ends. The length of the CDR3 is 13 residues. The CDR3 here is CASSPIPNQPQHF. CDR3 bases: TGTGCCAGCAGCCCCATACCAAATCAGCCCCAGCATTTT.

V is TRBV28 and J is TRBJ1-4; the D gene is possibly TRBD1 (5 bases). Germline assignment: CDR1 MDHEN and CDR2 SYDVKM. The length of the CDR3 is 19 residues. V was pared by 1 base and J by 2 bases, with 20 bases between. CDR3 nucleotides: TGTGCCAGCAGTTTATCCTTGGGCAGGGTGGGAGGTACTAATGAAAAACTGTTTTTT. It is translated as CASSLSLGRVGGTNEKLFF.

In its sample, this clone was seen a few times. The CDR3 here is CASSFIYNEQFF. Here the CDR3 DNA reads TGTGCCAGCAGCTTTATATACAATGAGCAGTTCTTC. The chain employs TRBV5-6 and TRBJ2-1; D unresolved. V was pared by 2 bases and J by 4 bases, with 4 bases between. Germline-derived CDR1 and CDR2 are SGHDT and YYEEEE. CDR3 length: 12 residues.